This is a list of T cell receptor beta chains from one sample in a study of CD8 T cells in Susac syndrome. MiXCR, run by TCRdb on the immunoSEQ multiplex PCR reads, gives a single entry per CDR3 protein. Of approximately 210,000 distinct CDR3 sequences in the sample, about 95% were seen once. The sample comprised CD4+ T cells from PBMCs. The receptor set was obtained from a human donor with multiple sclerosis. CDR3s include the opening cysteine and the closing phenylalanine or tryptophan. Fields, in order: J gene, V gene, D gene, clone size, CDR3 DNA, CDR3 protein. D genes are given only for firm matches. Clone size is not always given. Where it is, it says once, few, many or a class for expanded clones.

j_call: TRBJ2-7
v_call: TRBV28
d_call: -
clone_size: -
cdr3_nt: TGTGCCAGCACCCAAACGGGGACGGTCTACGAGCAGTACTTC
cdr3_aa: CASTQTGTVYEQYF

j_call: TRBJ2-3
v_call: TRBV24-1
d_call: -
clone_size: -
cdr3_nt: TGTGCCACCAGTGCGGCAGATACGCAGTATTTT
cdr3_aa: CATSAADTQYF

j_call: TRBJ1-1
v_call: TRBV9
d_call: TRBD1
clone_size: -
cdr3_nt: TGTGCCAGCAGCGCCAGCGGGACAGGGAACACTGAAGCTTTCTTT
cdr3_aa: CASSASGTGNTEAFF

j_call: TRBJ1-6
v_call: TRBV13
d_call: TRBD1
clone_size: -
cdr3_nt: TGTGCCAGCAGCTGCCTCCCCGGGACAGGGGTGTATTCACCCCTCCACTTT
cdr3_aa: CASSCLPGTGVYSPLHF

j_call: TRBJ1-5
v_call: TRBV5-1
d_call: -
clone_size: -
cdr3_nt: TGCGCCAGCAGCTTGGGGCAGGGACCCAATCAGCCCCAGCATTTT
cdr3_aa: CASSLGQGPNQPQHF

j_call: TRBJ2-7
v_call: TRBV29-1
d_call: -
clone_size: -
cdr3_nt: TGCAGCGTTGGAACCGTAAACCCTCTCGAGCAGTACTTC
cdr3_aa: CSVGTVNPLEQYF

j_call: TRBJ2-7
v_call: TRBV7-9
d_call: -
clone_size: -
cdr3_nt: TGTGCCAGCAGCTTAGATGTGGCAGGGCAGTACTTC
cdr3_aa: CASSLDVAGQYF

j_call: TRBJ2-2
v_call: TRBV6-2/TRBV6-3
d_call: TRBD1
clone_size: -
cdr3_nt: TGTGCCAGCAGTCCCGGGACAGGGGGCAGGACCGGGGAGCTGTTTTTT
cdr3_aa: CASSPGTGGRTGELFF

j_call: TRBJ1-5
v_call: TRBV20-1
d_call: TRBD1
clone_size: -
cdr3_nt: TGCAGTGCTAGAGACCCAGGGGGCATGTCTCAGCCCCAGCATTTT
cdr3_aa: CSARDPGGMSQPQHF

j_call: TRBJ1-1
v_call: TRBV6-1
d_call: TRBD1
clone_size: -
cdr3_nt: TGTGCCAGCAGGCACAGGGGAGTCACTGAAGCTTTCTTT
cdr3_aa: CASRHRGVTEAFF

j_call: TRBJ1-1
v_call: TRBV29-1
d_call: TRBD1
clone_size: -
cdr3_nt: TGCAGCGCCGGACAGGGGTCCATGAACACTGAAGCTTTCTTT
cdr3_aa: CSAGQGSMNTEAFF

j_call: TRBJ2-5
v_call: TRBV5-1
d_call: TRBD2
clone_size: -
cdr3_nt: TGCGCCAGCACTAGCGGGGGCGCCGCTTGGGAGACCCAGTACTTC
cdr3_aa: CASTSGGAAWETQYF

j_call: TRBJ2-1
v_call: TRBV12-3/TRBV12-4
d_call: -
clone_size: -
cdr3_nt: TGTGCCAGCAGTTTAGGCTCGATGATGCAGTTCTTC
cdr3_aa: CASSLGSMMQFF

j_call: TRBJ1-2
v_call: TRBV2
d_call: -
clone_size: -
cdr3_nt: TGTGCCAGCAGGCGAGACAGTTTGGGCTATGGCTACACCTTC
cdr3_aa: CASRRDSLGYGYTF

j_call: TRBJ2-7
v_call: TRBV6-5
d_call: -
clone_size: -
cdr3_nt: TGTGCCAGCAGCCAAGACATCTCCTACGAGCAGTACTTC
cdr3_aa: CASSQDISYEQYF

j_call: TRBJ2-1
v_call: TRBV5-4
d_call: -
clone_size: -
cdr3_nt: TGTGCCAGCAGCTTGGAGGAGGCAACAAAAGACAATGAGCAGTTCTTC
cdr3_aa: CASSLEEATKDNEQFF

j_call: TRBJ1-5
v_call: TRBV30
d_call: -
clone_size: -
cdr3_nt: TGTGCCTGGAGAAACGGAAGGGATCAGCCCCAGCATTTT
cdr3_aa: CAWRNGRDQPQHF

j_call: TRBJ1-2
v_call: TRBV12-3/TRBV12-4
d_call: -
clone_size: -
cdr3_nt: TGTGCCAGCAGCCACCGGGACACCTATGGCTACACCTTC
cdr3_aa: CASSHRDTYGYTF

j_call: TRBJ2-5
v_call: TRBV29-1
d_call: -
clone_size: -
cdr3_nt: TGCAGCGCGGAGCGGAACCAAGAGACCCAGTACTTC
cdr3_aa: CSAERNQETQYF

j_call: TRBJ2-4
v_call: TRBV29-1
d_call: TRBD2
clone_size: -
cdr3_nt: TGCAGCGCCGCGATGATCCCGGGAGGAGTTGACATTCAGTACTTC
cdr3_aa: CSAAMIPGGVDIQYF

j_call: TRBJ2-1
v_call: TRBV5-1
d_call: -
clone_size: -
cdr3_nt: TGCGCCAGCAGCTTCGCAGGGTTTTGGAATGAGCAGTTCTTC
cdr3_aa: CASSFAGFWNEQFF

j_call: TRBJ2-2
v_call: TRBV2
d_call: -
clone_size: -
cdr3_nt: TGTGCCAGCAGCCCGAACAGGGTCGGCGACACCGGGGAGCTGTTTTTT
cdr3_aa: CASSPNRVGDTGELFF

j_call: TRBJ2-3
v_call: TRBV23-1
d_call: TRBD1
clone_size: -
cdr3_nt: TGCGCCAGCAGTCAGCCCGGGACAGGAGTAGATACGCAGTATTTT
cdr3_aa: CASSQPGTGVDTQYF

j_call: TRBJ1-2
v_call: TRBV27
d_call: TRBD1
clone_size: -
cdr3_nt: TGTGCCAGCAGTCGAGACAGGGGGCACTATGGCTACACCTTC
cdr3_aa: CASSRDRGHYGYTF

j_call: TRBJ1-4
v_call: TRBV29-1
d_call: TRBD1
clone_size: -
cdr3_nt: TGCAGCGTACAGGGGGCGGGTGAAAAACTGTTTTTT
cdr3_aa: CSVQGAGEKLFF

j_call: TRBJ2-1
v_call: TRBV20-1
d_call: -
clone_size: -
cdr3_nt: TGCAGTGTTAACCCGGGACTGCGGGCCAATGAGCAGTTCTTC
cdr3_aa: CSVNPGLRANEQFF

j_call: TRBJ2-5
v_call: TRBV2
d_call: TRBD2
clone_size: -
cdr3_nt: TGTGCCAGCAGTGAAGATCGGCTAGCGGGAGTAGGAACCCAGTACTTC
cdr3_aa: CASSEDRLAGVGTQYF

j_call: TRBJ2-1
v_call: TRBV18
d_call: -
clone_size: once
cdr3_nt: TGTGCCAGCTCACCGTCGGACTATGATGAGCAGTTCTTC
cdr3_aa: CASSPSDYDEQFF

j_call: TRBJ1-1
v_call: TRBV27
d_call: -
clone_size: -
cdr3_nt: TGTGCCAGCAGTTTTGGCAGGGTGAACACTGAAGCTTTCTTT
cdr3_aa: CASSFGRVNTEAFF

j_call: TRBJ2-7
v_call: TRBV19
d_call: -
clone_size: -
cdr3_nt: TGTGCCAGTAGTACCCGGGACCCCGGGGGCCGCGAGCAGTACTTC
cdr3_aa: CASSTRDPGGREQYF

j_call: TRBJ2-7
v_call: TRBV15
d_call: -
clone_size: -
cdr3_nt: TGTGCCACCAGCAGAGAAGGACAGAGCTACGAGCAGTACTTC
cdr3_aa: CATSREGQSYEQYF

j_call: TRBJ1-1
v_call: TRBV19
d_call: TRBD1
clone_size: -
cdr3_nt: TGTGCCAGTAGTGCTGGACAGGGATTGGGCACTGAAGCTTTCTTT
cdr3_aa: CASSAGQGLGTEAFF

j_call: TRBJ1-5
v_call: TRBV20-1
d_call: -
clone_size: -
cdr3_nt: TGCAGTGCTAGGGGCAGCAACTCCAATCAGCCCCAGCATTTT
cdr3_aa: CSARGSNSNQPQHF

j_call: TRBJ1-5
v_call: TRBV20-1
d_call: -
clone_size: -
cdr3_nt: TGCAGTGCCAGCTTTAACCGGGGGAAGAATCAGCCCCAGCATTTT
cdr3_aa: CSASFNRGKNQPQHF

j_call: TRBJ2-7
v_call: TRBV7-2
d_call: -
clone_size: -
cdr3_nt: TGTGCCAGCAGCCTCTCGGGTGGAGAGCCCTTCGCCTTC
cdr3_aa: CASSLSGGEPFAF

j_call: TRBJ2-7
v_call: TRBV2
d_call: TRBD2
clone_size: -
cdr3_nt: TGTGCCAGCAGGGCAAGAACCCGAGCGGGGGAGCAGTACTTC
cdr3_aa: CASRARTRAGEQYF